The 27 T cell receptor beta chains in this list originate from one sample, sequenced in a study of shared clonotypes between healthy human individuals. Terminally differentiated effector memory CD45RA+ cells were excluded from the naive CD8 cells, which were CD45RO-negative and positively selected for CCR7. This table comes from immunoSEQ multiplex PCR, and its TCRdb copy is limited to in-frame clones, with some not included. Here the sample spans hundreds of thousands of clones, around 95% being singletons. What was sequenced was naive CD8+ T cells sorted from blood. The receptor set was obtained from a woman aged 25 to 39 in good health.

CDR3 loop: CASSMGTGGPYEQYF. The CDR3 region has the DNA TGTGCCAGTAGTATGGGGACAGGGGGCCCCTACGAGCAGTACTTC. V usage is TRBV19 and J usage is TRBJ2-7, with 12 bases fitting TRBD1. Germline V gene lookup returns CDR1 LNHDA and CDR2 SQIVND (reference sequence). Unmatched junction bases numbered 2, after V lost 3 bases and J lost 2 bases. CDR3 size: 15 residues.

The table lists this clone with a count of one. The gene calls are TRBV5-4 and TRBJ2-3; D call uncertain. There are 12 residues in the CDR3. Germline loops: CDR1 SGHNT, CDR2 YYREEE (reference sequence). V gave up 4 bases and J gave up 4 bases, with 7 bases separating them. The CDR3: CASSPSPDTQYF. As DNA, the CDR3 is TGTGCCAGCAGCCCGTCCCCAGATACGCAGTATTTT. The complete variable domain, with remaining parts taken from reference TRBV5-4 and TRBJ2-3, reads ETGVTQSPTHLIKTRGQQVTLRCSSQSGHNTVSWYQQALGQGPQFIFQYYREEENGRGNFPPRFSGLQFPNYSSELNVNALELDDSALYLCASSPSPDTQYFGPGTRLTVL.

The chain carries TRBV27 and TRBJ2-2; tentative D call: TRBD2 (6 bases). Germline-derived CDR1 and CDR2 are MNHEY and SMNVEV (reference sequence). The V gene lost 6 bases and the J gene lost 2 bases, with 10 bases spanning the gap. The CDR3 covers 14 residues. Written as DNA, the CDR3 is TGTGCCAGCAGGGCGGGACTTAACACCGGGGAGCTGTTTTTT. It yields the protein CASRAGLNTGELFF.

This clone occurred a few times. The J gene is TRBJ1-2, the V gene TRBV2, with D possibly TRBD1 on 5 matching bases. This CDR3 region has 16 residues. The germline CDR1 and CDR2 sequences are SNHLY and FYNNEI. Trimming took off 3 bases at V and 2 bases at J, with 16 bases between the two ends. Here the CDR3 reads CASSEVGGMQNYGYTF. The DNA for the CDR3 is TGTGCCAGCAGTGAGGTTGGGGGGATGCAAAACTATGGCTACACCTTC.

The CDR3: CASSLATGGPNTEAFF. The CDR3 DNA follows: TGTGCCAGCAGCTTAGCCACAGGGGGCCCGAACACTGAAGCTTTCTTT. This sequence joins TRBV7-9 and TRBJ1-1; 9 nucleotides line up with TRBD1. The CDR3 runs to 16 residues. CDR1 and CDR2 (germline): SEHNR, FQNEAQ (reference sequence). The V gene end was trimmed by 0 bases and the J gene end by 1 base; junction bases not matched to a gene: 3. Complete variable domain (other parts from reference TRBV7-9 and TRBJ1-1): DTGVSQNPRHKITKRGQNVTFRCDPISEHNRLYWYRQTLGQGPEFLTYFQNEAQLEKSRLLSDRFSAERPKGSFSTLEIQRTEQGDSAMYLCASSLATGGPNTEAFFGQGTRLTVV.

The chain combines TRBV29-1 with TRBJ2-1; 10 bases map to TRBD1. Germline-derived CDR1 and CDR2 are SQVTM and ANQGSEA. This CDR3 contains 12 residues. With V trimmed by 6 bases and J by 13 bases, 9 bases remained unmatched. The CDR3 DNA sequence: TGCAGCGTAAACCCTGGGACAGGGGTTCAGTTCTTC. Its protein is CSVNPGTGVQFF.

V is TRBV5-1 and J is TRBJ1-2, with 9 bases matching TRBD1. CDR1 and CDR2 (germline): SGHRS, YFSETQ. The CDR3 consists of 13 residues. Unmatched junction bases numbered 7, after V lost 4 bases and J lost 9 bases. The CDR3 bases are TGCGCCAGCAGCCCTGGACAGGGGCTGAGCTACACCTTC. This encodes CASSPGQGLSYTF.

For this clone: Other DNA sequences in this sample translate to the same CDR3. The V and J genes are TRBV11-2 and TRBJ2-7, with D hard to call. The V end was cut by 5 bases, the J end by 3 bases, with 5 bases between. Germline CDR1 is SGHAT and CDR2 is FQNNGV. CDR3 length: 11 residues. DNA for the CDR3: TGTGCCAGCAGCCTCAACTACGAGCAGTACTTC. This sequence encodes CASSLNYEQYF.

This chain links TRBV13 with TRBJ2-7; 7 bases match TRBD1. The V and J ends lost 5 bases and 0 bases, in that order; junction bases with no gene match: 16. The CDR3 totals 18 residues. Germline CDR1 is PRHDT and CDR2 is FYEKMQ (reference sequence). The CDR3 DNA reads as TGTGCCAGCAGCGTACCAGCCGACTTGGGACAGAGCTCCTACGAGCAGTACTTC. Translated: CASSVPADLGQSSYEQYF.

J is TRBJ2-7 and V is TRBV19; D assignment may be TRBD1 or TRBD2 (5 bases each). V was shortened by 7 bases and J by 5 bases, with 18 bases between the two germline ends. The CDR3 has 14 amino acids. Germline loops: CDR1 LNHDA, CDR2 SQIVND (reference sequence). CDR3 bases: TGTGCCAGTATTCCTTGGGGTAGGGACGACGAGCAGTACTTC. It translates to CASIPWGRDDEQYF. The whole variable domain, remainder taken from reference TRBV19 and TRBJ2-7, is DGGITQSPKYLFRKEGQNVTLSCEQNLNHDAMYWYRQDPGQGLRLIYYSQIVNDFQKGDIAEGYSVSREKKESFPLTVTSAQKNPTAFYLCASIPWGRDDEQYFGPGTRLTVT.

The V gene is TRBV30, the J gene TRBJ2-7; possible D gene TRBD2, 6 bases. The CDR3 covers 14 residues. Trimming took off 0 bases at V and 5 bases at J, with 14 bases between the two ends. Germline V lookup: CDR1 GTSNPN, CDR2 SVGIG (reference sequence). CDR3 nucleotide sequence: TGTGCCTGGAGTGTAACGGGAGTGGGGGACGAGCAGTACTTC. Translating gives CAWSVTGVGDEQYF.

The rearrangement uses TRBV6-1 and TRBJ2-5, with a possible D match to TRBD1 (5 bases). The assigned J gene may be wrong: the sequence end matches TRBJ2-7 better. The germline V gene has CDR1 MNHNS and CDR2 SASEGT. The CDR3 has 16 amino acids. The CDR3 nucleotides read TGTGCCAGCAGTGAAGGGAGCAGGGCGAGCTCCTACGAGCAGTACTTC. This gives the protein CASSEGSRASSYEQYF.

This clone was observed once. V usage is TRBV7-8 and J usage is TRBJ2-7; tentative D call: TRBD2 (6 bases). The CDR3 has 14 amino acids. The ends were cut back, 3 bases at V and 3 bases at J, with 12 bases in the middle. Germline V CDR1 and CDR2: SGHVS, FQNEAQ. CDR3 in amino acids: CASSFPEGVYEQYF. CDR3 DNA sequence: TGTGCCAGCAGCTTTCCGGAGGGAGTCTACGAGCAGTACTTC.

J is TRBJ2-3 and V is TRBV18; D unclear. The V gene's germline CDR1 is KGHSH and CDR2 LQKENI. CDR3 length equals 15 residues. Trimming took 2 bases from V and 2 from J, leaving 11 bases between them. CDR3 residues: CASSPWPMDTDTQYF. DNA of the CDR3: TGTGCCAGCTCACCATGGCCGATGGACACAGATACGCAGTATTTT.

This chain uses TRBV7-8 with TRBJ1-1; the D is unclear. Between the trimmed V and J ends, which lost 1 base and 6 bases, there was a span of 9 bases. CDR1 is SGHVS and CDR2 is FQNEAQ in the germline V gene. The CDR3 totals 13 residues. In DNA, the CDR3 is TGTGCCAGCAGCTTAGAATATAATGCTGAAGCTTTCTTT. It is translated as CASSLEYNAEAFF.

The chain uses TRBV6-1 and TRBJ2-7; D possibly corresponds to TRBD1 (6 bases). Trimming took 4 bases from V and 4 from J, leaving 8 bases between them. In germline, CDR1 is MNHNS, CDR2 SASEGT. The CDR3 spans 12 residues. CDR3 in DNA: TGTGCCAGCAGTGGGGACACTTACGAGCAGTACTTC. It translates to CASSGDTYEQYF.

The gene calls are TRBV5-1 and TRBJ2-2; 7 bases are a match to TRBD2. The CDR3 is 14 residues long. The germline CDR1 and CDR2 sequences are SGHRS and YFSETQ. With V trimmed by 6 bases and J by 4 bases, 6 bases remained unmatched. CDR3 DNA sequence: TGCGCCAGCACGGGGGGAGTGGTCACCGGGGAGCTGTTTTTT. As protein: CASTGGVVTGELFF.

On this clone: Other DNA sequences in the same sample also yield this CDR3. V and J are TRBV7-9 and TRBJ2-2, with D hard to call. Germline CDR1 and CDR2: SEHNR and FQNEAQ (reference sequence). The CDR3 is 12 amino acids. Deletions cut 2 bases from V and 6 bases from J, with 4 bases between. The CDR3 DNA follows: TGTGCCAGCAGCTTACGGGCCGGGGAGCTGTTTTTT. Translating it yields CASSLRAGELFF.

V usage is TRBV6-5 and J usage is TRBJ2-5; D gene uncertain. Germline CDR1 MNHEY, CDR2 SVGAGI. The CDR3 sequence is 16 residues long. V shed 0 bases and J shed 0 bases, with 11 bases lying between them. CDR3 coding DNA: TGTGCCAGCAGTTACTCGAACCCTGGGCACCAAGAGACCCAGTACTTC. Its translation: CASSYSNPGHQETQYF.

The chain couples TRBV10-3 to TRBJ2-7; no clear D gene. The V end was cut by 10 bases, the J end by 2 bases, with 15 bases between. Germline-derived CDR1 and CDR2 are ENHRY and SYGVKD. CDR3 length: 13 residues. The CDR3 loop is CATQWSKTYEQYF. The CDR3 DNA reads as TGTGCCACCCAATGGAGTAAAACCTACGAGCAGTACTTC.

The chain employs TRBV19 and TRBJ2-7, with TRBD2 identical over 10 bases. Losses at the gene ends were 4 bases for V and 2 bases for J; bases not matched to a gene: 11. CDR3 length: 17 amino acids. CDR1 is LNHDA, CDR2 SQIVND, per germline (reference sequence). The CDR3 DNA sequence: TGTGCCAGTAGTACCTGGGGTAGCGGGAGGCAAGCCTACGAGCAGTACTTC. Residues: CASSTWGSGRQAYEQYF. The full variable domain, its missing parts supplied by reference TRBV19 and TRBJ2-7, is DGGITQSPKYLFRKEGQNVTLSCEQNLNHDAMYWYRQDPGQGLRLIYYSQIVNDFQKGDIAEGYSVSREKKESFPLTVTSAQKNPTAFYLCASSTWGSGRQAYEQYFGPGTRLTVT.

This chain links TRBV7-6 with TRBJ1-4; D is ambiguous. Germline CDR1 SGHVS, CDR2 FNYEAQ. V was cut by 5 bases and J by 8 bases, with 9 bases left in between. CDR3 length equals 12 residues. CDR3 coding DNA: TGTGCCAGCAGCGCGTCGAAGGAAAAACTGTTTTTT. It codes for CASSASKEKLFF.

This clone turned up a few times. The chain uses TRBV15 and TRBJ1-2, with D unresolved. Germline V gene data show CDR1 as LNHNV and CDR2 as YYDKDF (reference sequence). CDR3 length: 11 amino acids. Between the trimmed V and J ends, which lost 4 bases and 8 bases, there was a span of 8 bases. As DNA, the CDR3 is TGTGCCACCAGCATGGACGGCGGCTACACCTTC. This codes for CATSMDGGYTF.

The V gene is TRBV19, the J gene TRBJ2-5; TRBD1 aligns across 10 bases. The J call may be incorrect, as the DNA end agrees better with TRBJ2-7. Germline-derived CDR1 and CDR2 are LNHDA and SQIVND (reference sequence). This CDR3 has 14 residues. Here the CDR3 reads CASSTGTGAYEQYF. The CDR3 DNA reads TGTGCCAGTAGCACCGGGACAGGGGCCTACGAGCAGTACTTC.

The gene calls are TRBV6-5 and TRBJ1-3; 8 nucleotides match TRBD1. Germline V gene sequence: CDR1 MNHEY, CDR2 SVGAGI. The V segment lost 0 bases and the J segment 4 bases; nucleotides outside the gene matches: 5. This CDR3 comprises 16 residues. The CDR3 sequence: CASSYSKTGGGNTIYF. CDR3 nucleotides: TGTGCCAGCAGTTACTCGAAAACAGGGGGGGGAAACACCATATATTTT.

The chain's CDR3 is CASSQGGGSNNSPLHF. For the CDR3, the DNA is TGCGCCAGCAGCCAAGGGGGGGGCAGTAATAATTCACCCCTCCACTTT. The chain combines TRBV4-1 with TRBJ1-6; D is possibly TRBD1 (6 bases). The length of the CDR3 is 16 residues. Germline CDR1 MGHRA, CDR2 YSYEKL. V shed 1 base and J shed 5 bases, with 12 bases lying between them.

The gene calls are TRBV6-6 and TRBJ1-2; maybe TRBD1 (5 bases). CDR3 size: 16 residues. CDR1 MNHNY and CDR2 SVGAGI come from the germline V gene (reference sequence). Trimming left V 1 base short and J 0 bases short, with 12 bases between. CDR3 in DNA: TGTGCCAGCAGTTACTACGTGCAGGACACTAACTATGGCTACACCTTC. It is translated as CASSYYVQDTNYGYTF.